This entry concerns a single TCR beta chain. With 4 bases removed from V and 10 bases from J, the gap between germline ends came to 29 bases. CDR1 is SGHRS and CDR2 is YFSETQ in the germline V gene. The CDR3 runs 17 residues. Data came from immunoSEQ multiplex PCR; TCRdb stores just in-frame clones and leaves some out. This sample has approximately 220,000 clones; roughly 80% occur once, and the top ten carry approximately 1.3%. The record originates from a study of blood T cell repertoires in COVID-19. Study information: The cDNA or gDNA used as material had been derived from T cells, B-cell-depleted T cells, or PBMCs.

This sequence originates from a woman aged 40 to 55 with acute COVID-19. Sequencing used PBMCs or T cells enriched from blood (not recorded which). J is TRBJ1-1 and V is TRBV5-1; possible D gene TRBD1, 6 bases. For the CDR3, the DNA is TGCGCCAGCAGCATGGACCAAACATCTACAGGGAATTCAGGAGCTTTCTTT. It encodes CASSMDQTSTGNSGAFF.